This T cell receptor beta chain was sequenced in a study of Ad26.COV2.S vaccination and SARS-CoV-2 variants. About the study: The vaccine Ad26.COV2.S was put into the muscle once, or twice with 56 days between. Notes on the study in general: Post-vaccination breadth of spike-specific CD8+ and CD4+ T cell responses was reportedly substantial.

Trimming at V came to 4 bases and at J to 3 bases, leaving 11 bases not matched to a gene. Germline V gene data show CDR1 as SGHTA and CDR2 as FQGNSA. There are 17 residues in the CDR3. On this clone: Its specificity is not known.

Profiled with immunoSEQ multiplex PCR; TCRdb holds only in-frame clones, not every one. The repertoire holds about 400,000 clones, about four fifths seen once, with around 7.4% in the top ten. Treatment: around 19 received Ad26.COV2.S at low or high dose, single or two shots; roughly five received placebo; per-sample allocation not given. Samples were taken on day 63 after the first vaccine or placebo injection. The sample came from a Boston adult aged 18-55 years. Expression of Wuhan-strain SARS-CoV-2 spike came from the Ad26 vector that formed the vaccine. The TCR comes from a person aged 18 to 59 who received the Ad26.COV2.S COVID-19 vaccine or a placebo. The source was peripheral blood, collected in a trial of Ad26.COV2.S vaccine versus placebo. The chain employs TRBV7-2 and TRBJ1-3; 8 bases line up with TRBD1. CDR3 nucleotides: TGTGCCAGCAGCTCCTGGGGGCAGGGGGCTGTTGGAAACACCATATATTTT. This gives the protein CASSSWGQGAVGNTIYF.